The T cell receptor beta chain under discussion was sequenced for a study of cytomegalovirus exposure and HLA in healthy donors. The PCR ran on 60 Vbeta and 13 Jbeta primers. Some clones are missing from TCRdb's copy, which holds only in-frame ones; the method was immunoSEQ multiplex PCR. The data show tens of thousands of clones, about 80% seen once. About this clone itself: What it recognizes is unknown.

There are 16 residues in the CDR3. Trimming removed 6 bases at V and 4 bases at J, with 19 bases between. Germline V gene lookup returns CDR1 LNHDA and CDR2 SQIVND (reference sequence). Findings of the study overall: Reported results showed that the classifier diagnosed cytomegalovirus status with high specificity and sensitivity. Most TCR beta V segments were productive about 87% or about 30% of the time in an earlier analysis.

The V and J genes are TRBV19 and TRBJ2-1; a possible D gene is TRBD1 (5 bases). The sequence was obtained from a male donor in good health and CMV-seronegative. The sample taken for sequencing was PBMCs. The CDR3 DNA is TGTGCCAGTAGACCTAGGGGCAGGAGCATTTACAATGAGCAGTTCTTC. It specifies CASRPRGRSIYNEQFF.